This TCR beta chain derives from a study of cytomegalovirus exposure and HLA in healthy donors. The overall study: Membership in the Caucasian-associated ancestry cluster was found for around 85% of roughly 360 genotyped donors.

Study findings and constraints: HLA alleles were associated with 15,000 to 20,000 TCR beta sequences in a later analysis at 0.05 false discovery rate.

As concerns this clone: Antigen unknown.

The J segment lost 10 bases and the V segment lost 4 bases, leaving 12 bases of the junction unmatched. Germline values: CDR1 SGDLS, CDR2 YYNGEE. This CDR3 spans 14 amino acids. The PCR had 60 Vbeta and 13 Jbeta primers. Profiling relied on immunoSEQ multiplex PCR, and the TCRdb table lists in-frame clones only, not all of them. The repertoire has about 92,000 clones, 60% to 80% of them found once; the top ten carry about 7%. Material for sequencing was PBMCs. The clonotype comes from a man in his fifties in good health and CMV-seropositive. The chain couples TRBV9 to TRBJ2-7; 9 bases fit TRBD2. The CDR3 here is CASSSSLGGGDQYF. For the CDR3, the DNA is TGTGCCAGCAGCTCCTCTCTTGGCGGGGGGGACCAGTACTTC.